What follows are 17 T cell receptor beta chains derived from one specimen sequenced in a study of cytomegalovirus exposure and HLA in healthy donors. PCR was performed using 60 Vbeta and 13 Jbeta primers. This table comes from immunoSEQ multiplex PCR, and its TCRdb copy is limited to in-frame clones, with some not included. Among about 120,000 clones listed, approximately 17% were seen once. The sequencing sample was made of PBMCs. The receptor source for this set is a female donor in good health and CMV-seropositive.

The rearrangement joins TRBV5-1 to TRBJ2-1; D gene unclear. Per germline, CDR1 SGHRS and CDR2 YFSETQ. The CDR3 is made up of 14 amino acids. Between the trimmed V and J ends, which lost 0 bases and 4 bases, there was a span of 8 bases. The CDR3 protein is CASSLVPGYNEQFF. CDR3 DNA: TGCGCCAGCAGCTTGGTGCCAGGATACAATGAGCAGTTCTTC.

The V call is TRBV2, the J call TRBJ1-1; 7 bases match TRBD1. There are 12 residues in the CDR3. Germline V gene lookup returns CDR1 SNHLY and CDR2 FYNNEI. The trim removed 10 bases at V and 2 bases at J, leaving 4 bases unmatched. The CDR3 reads CATGQKNTEAFF. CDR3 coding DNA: TGTGCCACGGGACAGAAAAACACTGAAGCTTTCTTT.

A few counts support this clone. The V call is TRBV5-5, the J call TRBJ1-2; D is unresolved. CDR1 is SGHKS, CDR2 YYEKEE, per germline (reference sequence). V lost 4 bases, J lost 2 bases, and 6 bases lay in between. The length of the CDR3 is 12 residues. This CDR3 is CASSTRNYGYTF. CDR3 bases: TGTGCCAGCAGCACCAGAAACTATGGCTACACCTTC.

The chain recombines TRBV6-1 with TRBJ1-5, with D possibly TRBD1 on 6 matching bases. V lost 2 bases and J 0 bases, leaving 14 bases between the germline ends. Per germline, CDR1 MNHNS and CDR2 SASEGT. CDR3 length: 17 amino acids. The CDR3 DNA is TGTGCCAGCAGTGAATGGAGCACAGGGAGTAGCAATCAGCCCCAGCATTTT. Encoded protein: CASSEWSTGSSNQPQHF.

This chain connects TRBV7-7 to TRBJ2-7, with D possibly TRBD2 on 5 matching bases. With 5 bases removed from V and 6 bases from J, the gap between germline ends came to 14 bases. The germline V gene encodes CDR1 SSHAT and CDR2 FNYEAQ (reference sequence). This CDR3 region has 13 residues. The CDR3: CASSPRRRAEQYF. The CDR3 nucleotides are TGTGCCAGCAGCCCTCGCCGGCGGGCCGAGCAGTACTTC.

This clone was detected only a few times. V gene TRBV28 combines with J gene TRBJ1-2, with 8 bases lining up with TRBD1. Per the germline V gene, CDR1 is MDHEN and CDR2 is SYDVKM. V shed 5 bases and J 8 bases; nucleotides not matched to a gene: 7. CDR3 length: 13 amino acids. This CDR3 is CASSAGQVGGYTF. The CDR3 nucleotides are TGTGCCAGCAGTGCGGGACAGGTCGGCGGCTACACCTTC.

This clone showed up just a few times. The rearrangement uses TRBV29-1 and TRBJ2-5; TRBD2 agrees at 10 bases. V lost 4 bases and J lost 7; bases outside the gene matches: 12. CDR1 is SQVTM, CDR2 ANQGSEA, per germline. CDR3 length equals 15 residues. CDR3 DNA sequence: TGCAGCGTTGCGTTGGCTAGCGGGGGTACAGGGACCCAGTACTTC. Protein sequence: CSVALASGGTGTQYF.

CDR3 nucleotides: TGTGCCAGCAACCCACAGGGACTACTTTACAATGAGCAGTTCTTC. This encodes CASNPQGLLYNEQFF. This chain uses TRBV6-6 with TRBJ2-1, with D possibly matching TRBD2 (7 bases). The germline V and J ends were trimmed by 7 bases and 4 bases, with 17 bases remaining between them. From germline, CDR1 is MNHNY and CDR2 SVGAGI (reference sequence). The CDR3 length is 15 residues.

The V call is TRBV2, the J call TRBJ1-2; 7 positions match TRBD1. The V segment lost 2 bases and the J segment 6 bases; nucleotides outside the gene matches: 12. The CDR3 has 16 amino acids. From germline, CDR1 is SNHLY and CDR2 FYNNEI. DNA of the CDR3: TGTGCCAGCAGTGAATTTTATTTGAGGGGGCGGGATGGCTACACCTTC. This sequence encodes CASSEFYLRGRDGYTF.

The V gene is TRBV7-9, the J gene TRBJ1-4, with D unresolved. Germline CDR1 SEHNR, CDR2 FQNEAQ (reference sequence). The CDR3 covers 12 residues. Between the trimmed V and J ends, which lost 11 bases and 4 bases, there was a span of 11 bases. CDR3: CAAQCFNEKLFF. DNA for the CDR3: TGTGCCGCCCAGTGCTTTAATGAAAAACTGTTTTTT.

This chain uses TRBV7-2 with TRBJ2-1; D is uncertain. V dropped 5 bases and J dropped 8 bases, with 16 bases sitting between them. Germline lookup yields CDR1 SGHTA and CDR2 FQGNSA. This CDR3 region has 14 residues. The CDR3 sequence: CASSLITNTDEQFF. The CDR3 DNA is TGTGCCAGCAGCCTCATCACAAACACCGATGAGCAGTTCTTC.

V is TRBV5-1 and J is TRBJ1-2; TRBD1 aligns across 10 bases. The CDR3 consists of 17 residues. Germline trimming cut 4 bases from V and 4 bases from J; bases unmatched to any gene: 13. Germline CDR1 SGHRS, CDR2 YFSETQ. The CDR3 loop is CASSLRDRGFIGYGYTF. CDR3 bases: TGCGCCAGCAGCCTCCGGGACAGGGGATTCATCGGCTATGGCTACACCTTC.

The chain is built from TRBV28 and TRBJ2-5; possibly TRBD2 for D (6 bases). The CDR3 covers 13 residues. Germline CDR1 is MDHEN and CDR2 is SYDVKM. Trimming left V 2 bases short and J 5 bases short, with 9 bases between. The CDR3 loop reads CASSLGGEETQYF. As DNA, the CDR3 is TGTGCCAGCAGTTTAGGAGGGGAGGAGACCCAGTACTTC.

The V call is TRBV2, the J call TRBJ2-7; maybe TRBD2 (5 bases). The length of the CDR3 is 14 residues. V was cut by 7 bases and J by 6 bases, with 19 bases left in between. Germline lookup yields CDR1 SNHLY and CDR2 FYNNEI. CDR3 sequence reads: CASTSPRGGGEQYF. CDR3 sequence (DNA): TGTGCCAGCACCTCACCCCGGGGTGGAGGCGAGCAGTACTTC.

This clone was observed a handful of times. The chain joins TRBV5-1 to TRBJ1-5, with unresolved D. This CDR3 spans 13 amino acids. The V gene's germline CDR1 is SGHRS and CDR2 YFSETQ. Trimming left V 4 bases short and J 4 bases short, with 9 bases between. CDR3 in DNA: TGCGCCAGCAGCCCTAGTACAAATCAGCCCCAGCATTTT. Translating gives CASSPSTNQPQHF.

The chain's CDR3 is CASDAGEPTDTQYF. CDR3 coding DNA: TGTGCCAGCGATGCAGGGGAACCCACAGATACGCAGTATTTT. The chain is built from TRBV2 and TRBJ2-3; perhaps TRBD1 as D (6 bases). V lost 8 bases and J lost 2, with 14 bases in between. CDR1 is SNHLY, CDR2 FYNNEI, per germline. The CDR3 runs 14 residues.

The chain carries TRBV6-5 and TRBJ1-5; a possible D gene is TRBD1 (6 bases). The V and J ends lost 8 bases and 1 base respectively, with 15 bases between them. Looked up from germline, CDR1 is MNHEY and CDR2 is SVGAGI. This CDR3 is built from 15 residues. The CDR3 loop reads CASARRGGSNQPQHF. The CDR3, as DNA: TGTGCCAGCGCTCGAAGAGGGGGAAGCAATCAGCCCCAGCATTTT.